This TCR beta chain was profiled in a study of blood T cell repertoires in COVID-19. Study background: The origin of the acute and convalescent COVID-19 samples was the United States, Italy and Spain. The analysed material was cDNA or gDNA that came from T cells, B-cell-depleted T cells, or PBMCs.

CDR3 size: 14 residues. The germline V gene encodes CDR1 SGDLS and CDR2 YYNGEE. Trimming cost V 4 bases and J 7 bases; bases outside gene matches: 8. In Seattle, patients joined the study during active infection and were tracked longitudinally. In the original analysis: Estimation of nucleated cell counts was performed using reference gene primer amplification. Using immunoSEQ multiplex PCR, the repertoire was profiled, and TCRdb retains in-frame clones only, with some absent. D and trimming were read from the DNA, whereas the V and J calls and clone size are those reported in that table. The profile shows roughly 160,000 clones, roughly 84% of them singletons.

Sequenced sample: peripheral blood. The source is a woman in her forties or fifties with COVID-19, enrolled during active disease. The chain combines TRBV9 with TRBJ1-2; 9 bases align to TRBD1. CDR3 DNA: TGTGCCAGCAGCCAGGGGGGACAGGGACTTGGCTACACCTTC. Residues: CASSQGGQGLGYTF.